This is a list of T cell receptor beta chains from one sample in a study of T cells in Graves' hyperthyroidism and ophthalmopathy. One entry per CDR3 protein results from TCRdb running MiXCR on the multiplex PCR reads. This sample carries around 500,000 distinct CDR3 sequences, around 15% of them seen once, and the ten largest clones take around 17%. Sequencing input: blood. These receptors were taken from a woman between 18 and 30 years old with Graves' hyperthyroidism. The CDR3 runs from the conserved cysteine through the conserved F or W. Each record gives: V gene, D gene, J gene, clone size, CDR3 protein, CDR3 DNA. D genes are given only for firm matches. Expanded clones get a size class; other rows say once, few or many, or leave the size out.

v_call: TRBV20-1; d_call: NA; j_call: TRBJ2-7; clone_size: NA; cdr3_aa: CSARVPGIYEQYF; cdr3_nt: TGCAGTGCTAGAGTCCCAGGGATCTACGAGCAGTACTTC
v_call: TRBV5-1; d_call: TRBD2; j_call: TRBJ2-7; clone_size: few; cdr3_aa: CASSTGGIHEQYF; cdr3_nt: TGCGCCAGCAGCACGGGAGGAATCCACGAGCAGTACTTC
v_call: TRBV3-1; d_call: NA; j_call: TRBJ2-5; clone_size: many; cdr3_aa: CASSLQPSREETQYF; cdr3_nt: TGTGCCAGCAGCCTCCAGCCTAGCAGAGAGGAGACCCAGTACTTC
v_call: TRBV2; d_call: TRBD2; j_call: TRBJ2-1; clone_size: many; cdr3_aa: CASRRLAGEGEQFF; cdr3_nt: TGTGCCAGCAGACGACTAGCGGGAGAGGGGGAGCAGTTCTTC
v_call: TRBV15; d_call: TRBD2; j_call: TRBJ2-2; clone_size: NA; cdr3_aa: CATRDNVAGETGELFF; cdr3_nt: TGTGCCACCAGGGACAATGTAGCGGGAGAGACCGGGGAGCTGTTTTTT
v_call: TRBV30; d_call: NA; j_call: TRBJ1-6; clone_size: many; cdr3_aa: CAWSVSSYNSPLHF; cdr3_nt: TGTGCCTGGAGTGTGTCAAGTTATAATTCACCCCTCCACTTT
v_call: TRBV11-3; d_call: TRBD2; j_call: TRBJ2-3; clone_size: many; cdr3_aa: CASSPERERGDTQYF; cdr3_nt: TGTGCCAGCAGCCCCGAGCGGGAGCGGGGAGATACGCAGTATTTT
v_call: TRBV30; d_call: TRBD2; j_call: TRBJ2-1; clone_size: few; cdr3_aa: CAWTLGLAGYNEQFF; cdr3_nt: TGTGCCTGGACCCTCGGGCTAGCGGGATACAATGAGCAGTTCTTC
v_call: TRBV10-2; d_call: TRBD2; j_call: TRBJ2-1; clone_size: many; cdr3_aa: CASTLPGTSGSNEQFF; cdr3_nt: TGCGCCAGCACCCTACCCGGGACTAGCGGGAGCAATGAGCAGTTCTTC
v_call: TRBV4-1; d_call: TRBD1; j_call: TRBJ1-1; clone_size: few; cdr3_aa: CASSPPRQGASEAFF; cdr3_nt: TGCGCCAGCAGCCCGCCCCGACAGGGGGCGAGTGAAGCTTTCTTT
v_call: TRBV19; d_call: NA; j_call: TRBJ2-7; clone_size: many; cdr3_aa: CASSIGRLSYEQYF; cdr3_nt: TGTGCCAGTAGTATAGGTCGACTGTCCTACGAGCAGTACTTC
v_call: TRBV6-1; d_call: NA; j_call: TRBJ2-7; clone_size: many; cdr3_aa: CASSWAAGYEQYF; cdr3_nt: TGTGCCAGCAGTTGGGCGGCGGGCTACGAGCAGTACTTC
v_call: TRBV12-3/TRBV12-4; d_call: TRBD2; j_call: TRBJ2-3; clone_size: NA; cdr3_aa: CASTPGVGLAGTDTQYF; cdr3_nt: TGTGCCAGCACCCCAGGGGTGGGACTAGCGGGAACAGATACGCAGTATTTT
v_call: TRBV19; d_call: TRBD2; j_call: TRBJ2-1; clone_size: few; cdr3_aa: CASSKASGSSEQFF; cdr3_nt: TGTGCCAGTAGTAAGGCTAGCGGGAGTAGTGAGCAGTTCTTC
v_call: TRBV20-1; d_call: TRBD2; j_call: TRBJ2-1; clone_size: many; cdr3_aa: CSARAAGLAGGREQFF; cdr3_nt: TGCAGTGCTAGGGCTGCGGGACTAGCGGGAGGTCGGGAGCAGTTCTTC
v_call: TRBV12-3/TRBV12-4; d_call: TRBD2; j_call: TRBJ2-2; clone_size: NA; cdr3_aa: CASLKFSGGGTGELFF; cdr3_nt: TGTGCCAGCCTAAAATTTAGCGGGGGGGGCACCGGGGAGCTGTTTTTT